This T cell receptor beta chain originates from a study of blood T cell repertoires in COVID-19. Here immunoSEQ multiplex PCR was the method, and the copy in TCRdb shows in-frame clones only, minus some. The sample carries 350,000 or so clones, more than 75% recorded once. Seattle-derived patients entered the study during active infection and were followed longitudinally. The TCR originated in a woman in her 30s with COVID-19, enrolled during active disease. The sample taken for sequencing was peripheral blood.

CDR3 residues: CASKRENTGELFF. The CDR3 nucleotides read TGCGCCAGCAAGCGCGAGAACACCGGGGAGCTGTTTTTT. This rearrangement joins TRBV5-1 to TRBJ2-2; D gene unclear. The V gene's germline CDR1 is SGHRS and CDR2 YFSETQ. CDR3 length: 13 amino acids. Trimming cost V 6 bases and J 1 base, with 7 bases left between them.